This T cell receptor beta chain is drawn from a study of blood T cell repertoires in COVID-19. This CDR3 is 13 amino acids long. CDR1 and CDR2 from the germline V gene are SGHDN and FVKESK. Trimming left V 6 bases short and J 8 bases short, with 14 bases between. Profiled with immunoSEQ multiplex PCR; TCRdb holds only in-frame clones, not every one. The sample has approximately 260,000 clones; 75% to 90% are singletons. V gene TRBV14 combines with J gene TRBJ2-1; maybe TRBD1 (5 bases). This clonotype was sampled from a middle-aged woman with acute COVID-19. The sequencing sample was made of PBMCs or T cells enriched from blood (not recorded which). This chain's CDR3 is CASRNIGADEQFF. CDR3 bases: TGTGCCAGCAGAAATATAGGGGCGGATGAGCAGTTCTTC.